A selection of T cell receptor beta chains follows, all from one sample in a study of blood T cell repertoires in COVID-19. Some clones are missing from TCRdb's copy, which holds only in-frame ones; the method was immunoSEQ multiplex PCR. Of fewer than 350,000 clones in the sample, roughly 86% are singletons; the top ten hold roughly 9.9%. The sequenced sample was peripheral blood. The receptors were gathered from a man aged 25 to 40 with COVID-19, enrolled during active disease. The conserved cysteine and the conserved F or W are not part of the CDR3 here.

v_call cdr3_aa
TRBV6-5 ASSDWEGLGEQY
TRBV6-4 ASSDSSGSYNEQF
TRBV7-2 ASSSAGLAGGNEQF
TRBV18 ASTGQGISGANVLT
TRBV11-2 ASTIQASNYGYT
TRBV7-3 ASSSLPRVVRSGYT
TRBV18 ASSPQDSQYEQY
TRBV2 ASSGQNYEQY
TRBV6-5 ASSYRRVGADTQY
TRBV9 ASSPTGQGTYEQY
TRBV9 ASSVAETSYEQY
TRBV27 ASRPGTGDLSNQPQH
TRBV3-1/TRBV3-2 ASSQDRGRGGYT
TRBV4-3 ASSQANIVSYNEQF
TRBV28 ASSGDRVHGYT
TRBV5-4 ASSSGGTGLYEQY
TRBV6-6 ASRPDRTSGNTIY
TRBV12-3/TRBV12-4 ASSVGQPYTGY
TRBV4-1 ASRSLFTLNNQPQH
TRBV20-1 SAAGGTEAF
TRBV5-6 ASSFLKKGGLAKNIQY
TRBV28 ASSFPGGAYSPLH
TRBV25-1 ASSEQAQGSLGYGYT
TRBV6-6 ASNGGSVHNEQF
TRBV3-1/TRBV3-2 ASSQAGFLEGSYEQY
TRBV14 ASSQSFTTGFDEQY
TRBV7-7 ASSYGTGSHYEQY